The clone carrying this T cell receptor (beta chain) was found once. The data derive from a study of OX40 agonist ivuxolimab in advanced cancers. The overall study: Patients took ivuxolimab, an agonistic anti-OX40 (CD134) antibody.

Here immunoSEQ multiplex PCR was the method, and the copy in TCRdb shows in-frame clones only, minus some. The sample carries around 76,000 clones, about nine tenths recorded once. With 9 bases clipped from V and 4 bases from J, the junction kept 8 bases outside the gene matches. The germline CDR1 and CDR2 sequences are MNHEY and SVGAGI. The CDR3 spans 13 residues. This TCR was sampled from an adult with an advanced solid tumor such as melanoma, head and neck, liver or kidney cancer. This specimen was CD4+ or CD8+ T cells sorted from blood, taken in a trial of the OX40 agonist ivuxolimab. This chain connects TRBV6-5 to TRBJ1-1; TRBD1 matches at 7 bases. This CDR3 reads CASRRQGSTEAFF. The CDR3 coding sequence is TGTGCCAGTAGAAGACAGGGCTCCACTGAAGCTTTCTTT.